The rows below give T cell receptor beta chains drawn from one sample of a study of T cells in localized non-small cell lung cancer. Profiled with immunoSEQ multiplex PCR; TCRdb holds only in-frame clones, not every one. This table holds roughly 26,000 clones, over 70% found once. Sequenced here: peripheral blood, sampled before any cancer treatment. These receptors all come from a man aged 40-75 years with stage III squamous cell lung carcinoma. Each CDR3 is given with its conserved first and last residue. A D gene is named only where the DNA matches it firmly. The size of a clone is reported for some rows only, either as once, few or many, or as a class for expanded clones.

J: TRBJ1-1
size: few
V: TRBV25-1
D: NA
CDR3: CASSALGAGGTEAFF
DNA: TGTGCCAGCAGTGCCCTGGGGGCCGGGGGCACTGAAGCTTTCTTT

J: TRBJ1-1
size: NA
V: TRBV29-1
D: NA
CDR3: CSGGGTEAFF
DNA: TGCAGCGGGGGAGGCACTGAAGCTTTCTTT

J: TRBJ2-2
size: few
V: TRBV18
D: NA
CDR3: CASSPPTGNTGELFF
DNA: TGTGCCAGCTCACCACCAACGGGTAACACCGGGGAGCTGTTTTTT

J: TRBJ1-4
size: NA
V: TRBV28
D: NA
CDR3: CASSRGGIDEKLFF
DNA: TGTGCCAGCAGTAGGGGGGGTATAGATGAAAAACTGTTTTTT

J: TRBJ2-3
size: once
V: TRBV4-2
D: NA
CDR3: CASSQEPSRGTDTQYF
DNA: TGTGCCAGCAGCCAAGAGCCTAGCCGGGGCACAGATACGCAGTATTTT

J: TRBJ1-1
size: NA
V: TRBV7-3
D: TRBD1
CDR3: CASSDLRDSEAFF
DNA: TGTGCCAGCAGCGACTTGAGGGACAGTGAAGCTTTCTTT

J: TRBJ2-5
size: NA
V: TRBV27
D: TRBD1
CDR3: CASRATGEKETQYF
DNA: TGTGCCAGCCGCGCGACAGGGGAAAAAGAGACCCAGTACTTC

J: TRBJ2-5
size: few
V: TRBV4-1
D: NA
CDR3: CASSQDSEQETQYF
DNA: TGCGCCAGCAGCCAAGACTCCGAACAAGAGACCCAGTACTTC

J: TRBJ1-2
size: NA
V: TRBV6-5
D: TRBD1
CDR3: CASRKDVTGAYGYTF
DNA: TGTGCCAGCAGAAAGGACGTGACAGGGGCCTATGGCTACACCTTC

J: TRBJ2-4
size: NA
V: TRBV6-1
D: TRBD2
CDR3: CASTESGRAPYF
DNA: TGTGCCAGCACCGAGAGCGGGAGGGCCCCATACTTC

J: TRBJ2-7
size: NA
V: TRBV28
D: NA
CDR3: CASSPQHSGIYEQYF
DNA: TGTGCCAGCAGCCCTCAGCACTCGGGGATCTACGAGCAGTACTTC

J: TRBJ2-7
size: NA
V: TRBV6-1
D: TRBD2
CDR3: CASSGITSVAYEQYF
DNA: TGTGCCAGCAGTGGGATAACTAGCGTTGCCTACGAGCAGTACTTC

J: TRBJ2-1
size: NA
V: TRBV6-5
D: NA
CDR3: CASSYGQHNEQFF
DNA: TGTGCCAGCAGTTACGGCCAGCACAATGAGCAGTTCTTC

J: TRBJ2-7
size: NA
V: TRBV5-1
D: NA
CDR3: CASSKDKSYEQYF
DNA: TGCGCCAGCAGCAAGGACAAGTCCTACGAGCAGTACTTC

J: TRBJ2-2
size: NA
V: TRBV7-9
D: TRBD1
CDR3: CASEQGTGELFF
DNA: TGTGCCAGCGAACAGGGGACCGGGGAGCTGTTTTTT

J: TRBJ2-5
size: once
V: TRBV7-8
D: TRBD2
CDR3: CASRRTSGETQYF
DNA: TGTGCCAGCAGACGGACTAGCGGGGAGACCCAGTACTTC

J: TRBJ1-1
size: NA
V: TRBV5-4
D: NA
CDR3: CASSPYTAGATEAFF
DNA: TGTGCCAGCAGCCCCTACACGGCAGGGGCCACTGAAGCTTTCTTT

J: TRBJ2-7
size: NA
V: TRBV6-1
D: NA
CDR3: CASSALHEQYF
DNA: TGTGCCAGCAGCGCCCTCCACGAGCAGTACTTC

J: TRBJ1-3
size: NA
V: TRBV6-5
D: NA
CDR3: CASRRSRVLGNTIYF
DNA: TGTGCCAGCAGACGAAGCAGGGTTTTGGGAAACACCATATATTTT

J: TRBJ1-4
size: NA
V: TRBV13
D: NA
CDR3: CASSKSGAEKLFF
DNA: TGTGCCAGCAGCAAAAGCGGGGCTGAAAAACTGTTTTTT

J: TRBJ1-5
size: NA
V: TRBV7-3
D: NA
CDR3: CASSHQGASNQPQHF
DNA: TGTGCCAGCAGCCACCAGGGCGCTAGCAATCAGCCCCAGCATTTT

J: TRBJ2-1
size: few
V: TRBV7-3
D: NA
CDR3: CASSLYGNRDNEQFF
DNA: TGTGCCAGCAGCTTATATGGGAACAGGGACAATGAGCAGTTCTTC

J: TRBJ2-2
size: once
V: TRBV5-1
D: TRBD2
CDR3: CASSYKREVGELFF
DNA: TGCGCCAGCAGCTATAAGCGGGAGGTCGGGGAGCTGTTTTTT

J: TRBJ2-2
size: few
V: TRBV27
D: NA
CDR3: CASSLMVNTGELFF
DNA: TGTGCCAGCAGTTTGATGGTGAACACCGGGGAGCTGTTTTTT

J: TRBJ2-3
size: NA
V: TRBV4-1
D: NA
CDR3: CASSPERVTDTQYF
DNA: TGCGCCAGCAGCCCAGAGCGGGTTACAGATACGCAGTATTTT

J: TRBJ1-4
size: NA
V: TRBV5-1
D: NA
CDR3: CASSFGQSNEKLFF
DNA: TGCGCCAGCAGCTTTGGACAGAGTAATGAAAAACTGTTTTTT

J: TRBJ1-2
size: NA
V: TRBV6-5
D: TRBD1
CDR3: CASSSLRGRPNYGYTF
DNA: TGTGCCAGCAGTTCACTCAGGGGGCGGCCTAACTATGGCTACACCTTC

J: TRBJ2-3
size: NA
V: TRBV29-1
D: TRBD2
CDR3: CSAAGGVGTDTQYF
DNA: TGCAGCGCTGCTGGGGGGGTCGGCACAGATACGCAGTATTTT

J: TRBJ1-2
size: few
V: TRBV2
D: TRBD1
CDR3: CASSPTGSGYTF
DNA: TGTGCCAGCAGTCCGACAGGGAGTGGCTACACCTTC

J: TRBJ2-3
size: once
V: TRBV19
D: TRBD2
CDR3: CASTSAGGLDTQYF
DNA: TGTGCCAGTACCTCAGCGGGGGGGCTTGATACGCAGTATTTT

J: TRBJ2-7
size: NA
V: TRBV10-3
D: TRBD1
CDR3: CAISGQGYEQYF
DNA: TGTGCCATCAGCGGACAGGGGTACGAGCAGTACTTC

J: TRBJ2-2
size: NA
V: TRBV28
D: NA
CDR3: CASSSRNTGELFF
DNA: TGTGCCAGCAGTTCACGGAACACCGGGGAGCTGTTTTTT

J: TRBJ2-6
size: NA
V: TRBV4-1
D: NA
CDR3: CASSQAPTVRQSFSGANVLTF
DNA: TGCGCCAGCAGCCAAGCGCCCACCGTGAGACAGAGTTTCTCTGGGGCCAACGTCCTGACTTTC

J: TRBJ1-1
size: NA
V: TRBV7-6
D: TRBD1
CDR3: CASSARQGTNTEAFF
DNA: TGTGCCAGCAGCGCCAGACAGGGGACAAACACTGAAGCTTTCTTT

J: TRBJ1-5
size: NA
V: TRBV18
D: TRBD1
CDR3: CASSPEGQGVPRQPQHF
DNA: TGTGCCAGCTCACCCGAAGGACAGGGGGTCCCTCGTCAGCCCCAGCATTTT

J: TRBJ1-6
size: NA
V: TRBV10-3
D: NA
CDR3: CAISDPVRNSPLHF
DNA: TGTGCCATCAGTGACCCCGTCCGGAATTCACCCCTCCACTTT

J: TRBJ2-2
size: NA
V: TRBV4-1
D: TRBD1
CDR3: CASSQVQGAPTGELFF
DNA: TGCGCCAGCAGCCAAGTCCAGGGGGCCCCTACCGGGGAGCTGTTTTTT

J: TRBJ2-5
size: NA
V: TRBV2
D: NA
CDR3: CASTQEGGTPRQETQYF
DNA: TGTGCCAGCACTCAAGAGGGTGGGACTCCGAGACAAGAGACCCAGTACTTC

J: TRBJ2-5
size: NA
V: TRBV11-2
D: NA
CDR3: CASSRRVAGSQETQYF
DNA: TGTGCCAGCAGTCGACGAGTGGCGGGGAGCCAAGAGACCCAGTACTTC

J: TRBJ2-2
size: NA
V: TRBV15
D: NA
CDR3: CATSRSGQTGELFF
DNA: TGTGCCACCAGCAGATCGGGACAAACCGGGGAGCTGTTTTTT

J: TRBJ1-6
size: few
V: TRBV27
D: TRBD1
CDR3: CASSFSRQGDSPLHF
DNA: TGTGCCAGCAGTTTTTCGAGACAGGGAGATTCACCCCTCCACTTT

J: TRBJ1-2
size: NA
V: TRBV2
D: NA
CDR3: CASSEGLYGYTF
DNA: TGTGCCAGCAGTGAGGGCCTCTATGGCTACACCTTC

J: TRBJ1-5
size: NA
V: TRBV7-2
D: NA
CDR3: CASSLRRGSNQPQHF
DNA: TGTGCCAGCAGCCTCCGGCGGGGAAGCAATCAGCCCCAGCATTTT

J: TRBJ2-1
size: few
V: TRBV7-2
D: NA
CDR3: CASSLERPPSSEQFF
DNA: TGTGCCAGCAGCTTAGAACGCCCTCCGAGTAGTGAGCAGTTCTTC

J: TRBJ1-3
size: NA
V: TRBV4-2
D: NA
CDR3: CASSQGPNSGNTIYF
DNA: TGTGCCAGCAGCCAAGGACCGAACTCTGGAAACACCATATATTTT

J: TRBJ1-4
size: NA
V: TRBV5-6
D: NA
CDR3: CASSWTKGGFNEKLFF
DNA: TGTGCCAGCAGCTGGACGAAGGGCGGATTTAATGAAAAACTGTTTTTT

J: TRBJ2-1
size: few
V: TRBV5-1
D: NA
CDR3: CASSFTSSYNEQFF
DNA: TGCGCCAGCAGCTTCACTTCCTCTTACAATGAGCAGTTCTTC

J: TRBJ1-2
size: NA
V: TRBV19
D: NA
CDR3: CASSTFQENNYGYTF
DNA: TGTGCCAGTAGTACATTTCAGGAGAATAACTATGGCTACACCTTC

J: TRBJ1-2
size: NA
V: TRBV14
D: TRBD1
CDR3: CASSRGTGHYGYTF
DNA: TGTGCCAGCAGCCGCGGGACAGGGCACTATGGCTACACCTTC